This TCR beta chain comes out of a study of post-analysis software for immune sequencing data. Across the whole study: Relapsing-remitting, secondary progressive and progressive-relapsing forms of multiple sclerosis all featured among disease courses. Whole-study findings and limits: F measure grouped same-batch samples tightly together. For normalized Chao1 diversity, multiple sclerosis patients scored significantly lower than controls did. Relative to controls, patients had five TRBV segments at higher frequency, with TRBV5-6, TRBV5-1 and TRBV20-1 among these.

J was trimmed by 3 bases and V by 4 bases; bases with no gene match: 6. Germline lookup yields CDR1 SGHTA and CDR2 FQGNSA. The CDR3 covers 15 residues. Concerning this clonotype itself: Its antigen is not identified.

The library was made from cDNA and included unique molecular identifiers. T cells numbering roughly 0.9 to 10 million yielded cDNA molecules that totaled roughly 500,000. From the PCR reads, TCRdb called clonotypes with MiXCR, one entry per CDR3 protein. The table includes about 820,000 distinct CDR3 sequences, about 53% detected once. The material sequenced was blood. The rearrangement links TRBV7-2 to TRBJ2-3, with 8 nucleotides matching TRBD2. The TCR comes from a girl aged 5-17 years with multiple sclerosis. CDR3 residues: CASSYPGGVTDTQYF. CDR3 sequence (DNA): TGTGCCAGCAGCTACCCGGGAGGGGTAACAGATACGCAGTATTTT.